This TCR beta chain was sequenced for a study of blood T cell repertoires in COVID-19. Study-wide background: Acute and convalescent COVID-19 specimens originated in the United States, Italy and Spain. Sources were T cells, B-cell-depleted T cells, or PBMCs; the material itself was cDNA or gDNA.

The authors' processing: Estimated nucleated cell counts came from reference gene primer amplification. Clones were read by immunoSEQ multiplex PCR, and TCRdb kept only the in-frame ones, dropping some. The V and J calls and clone size were taken over from that table, and D and trimming were inferred from the DNA. The table records 150,000 to 200,000 clones, about four fifths of them present only once. The sample consisted of peripheral blood. The receptor comes from a man aged 60 to 75 with active or convalescent COVID-19.

The CDR3 region has the DNA TGTGCCAGCAGTGACCGAGGACAGGGTCACTACACCTTC. It translates to CASSDRGQGHYTF. The chain uses TRBV6-1 and TRBJ1-2, with 8 bases that match TRBD1. CDR1 is MNHNS, CDR2 SASEGT, per germline. This CDR3 has 13 amino acids. The ends lost 3 bases at V and 10 bases at J; junction bases unmatched: 7.